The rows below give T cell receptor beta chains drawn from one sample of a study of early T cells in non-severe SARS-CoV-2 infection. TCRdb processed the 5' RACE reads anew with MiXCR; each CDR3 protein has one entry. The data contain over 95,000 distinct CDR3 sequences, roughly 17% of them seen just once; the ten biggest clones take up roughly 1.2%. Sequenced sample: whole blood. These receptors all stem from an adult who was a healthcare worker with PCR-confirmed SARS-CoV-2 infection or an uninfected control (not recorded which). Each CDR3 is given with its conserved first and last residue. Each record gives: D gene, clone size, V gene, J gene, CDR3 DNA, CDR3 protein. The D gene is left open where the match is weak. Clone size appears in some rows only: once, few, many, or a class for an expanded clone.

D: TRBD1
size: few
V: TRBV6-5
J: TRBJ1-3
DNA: TGTGCCAGCATGGGACAGTCCTCTGGAAACACCATATATTTT
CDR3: CASMGQSSGNTIYF

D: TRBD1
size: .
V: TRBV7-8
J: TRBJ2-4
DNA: TGTGCCAGCAGCTTAGAGGGTGGACAGGGAGAAAACATTCAGTACTTC
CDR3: CASSLEGGQGENIQYF

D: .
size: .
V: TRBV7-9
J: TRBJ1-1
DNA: TGTGCCAGCAGCCCGGAAGCGGACGGAAACACTGAAGCTTTCTTT
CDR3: CASSPEADGNTEAFF

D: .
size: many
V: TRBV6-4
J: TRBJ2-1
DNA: TGTGCCAGCAGTGACTCTATAACACGGGTGTACAATGAGCAGTTCTTC
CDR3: CASSDSITRVYNEQFF

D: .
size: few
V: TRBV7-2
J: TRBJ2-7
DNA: TGTGCCAGCAGCTTTTACCCCGGGCCCGGCTGGGACGAGCAGTACTTC
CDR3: CASSFYPGPGWDEQYF

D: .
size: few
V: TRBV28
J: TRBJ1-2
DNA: TGTGCCAGCAGTTTCCGGGACAACTATGGCTACACCTTC
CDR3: CASSFRDNYGYTF

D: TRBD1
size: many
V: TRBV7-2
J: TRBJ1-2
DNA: TGTGCCAGCTCAGAGCGGGACAGGGACGGCTACACCTTC
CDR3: CASSERDRDGYTF

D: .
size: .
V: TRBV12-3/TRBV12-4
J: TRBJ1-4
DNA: TGTGCCAGCAGTTCCTGGCGGGGGAATGAAAAACTGTTTTTT
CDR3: CASSSWRGNEKLFF

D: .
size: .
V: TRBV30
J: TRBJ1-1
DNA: TGTGCCTGTGGTCGGAACACTGAAGCTTTCTTT
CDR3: CACGRNTEAFF

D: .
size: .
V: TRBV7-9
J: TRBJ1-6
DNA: TGTGCCAGCAGCCTAGGCTGGGCCGGGTCACCCCTCCACTTT
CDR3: CASSLGWAGSPLHF

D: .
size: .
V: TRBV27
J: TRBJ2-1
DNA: TGTGCCAGCAGTCCTAGGGGATACAATGAGCAGTTCTTC
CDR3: CASSPRGYNEQFF

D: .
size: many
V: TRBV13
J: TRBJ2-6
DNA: TGTGCCAGCAGCGAAGGACGGAGGGCCAACGTCCTGACTTTC
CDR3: CASSEGRRANVLTF

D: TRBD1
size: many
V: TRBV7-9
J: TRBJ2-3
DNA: TGTGCCAGCAGCTTAGGGGACAGGGGACGGACAGATACGCAGTATTTT
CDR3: CASSLGDRGRTDTQYF

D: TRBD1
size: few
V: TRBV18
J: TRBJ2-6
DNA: TGTGCCAGCTCACCACCGGGACAGGGTCTCGGGGCCAACGTCCTGACTTTC
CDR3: CASSPPGQGLGANVLTF

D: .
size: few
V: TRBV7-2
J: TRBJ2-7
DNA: TGTGCCAGCAGCTCAGGGACCTCCTACGAGCAGTACTTC
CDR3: CASSSGTSYEQYF

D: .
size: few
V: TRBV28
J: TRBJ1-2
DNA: TGTGCCAGCAGACTTCTAGGCCGGGGCTACACCTTC
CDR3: CASRLLGRGYTF

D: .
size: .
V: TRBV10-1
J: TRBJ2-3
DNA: TGCGCCAGCAGTGACCACAACACAGATACGCAGTATTTT
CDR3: CASSDHNTDTQYF

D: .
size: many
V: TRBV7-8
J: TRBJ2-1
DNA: TGTGCCAGCAGCTTATTAGGAGTCTACAATGAGCAGTTCTTC
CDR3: CASSLLGVYNEQFF

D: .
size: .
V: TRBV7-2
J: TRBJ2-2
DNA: TGTGCCAGCAGATATGGGCGAACCGGGGAGCTGTTTTTT
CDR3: CASRYGRTGELFF

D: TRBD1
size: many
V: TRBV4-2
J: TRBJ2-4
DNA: TGTGCCAGCAGCCAAGGGACAGGGGGCTTTGGATGGTTTGATAACATTCAGTACTTC
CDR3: CASSQGTGGFGWFDNIQYF

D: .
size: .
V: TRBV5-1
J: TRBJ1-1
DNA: TGCGCCAGCAGCTTGGAGGAGGCAGGGGTAACGACTGAAGCTTTCTTT
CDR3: CASSLEEAGVTTEAFF

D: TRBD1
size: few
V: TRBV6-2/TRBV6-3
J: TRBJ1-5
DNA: TGTGCCAGCAGGCAGGGGGCTCAGCCCCAGCATTTT
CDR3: CASRQGAQPQHF

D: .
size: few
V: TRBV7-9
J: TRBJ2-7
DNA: TGTGCCAGCAGCGCCGGAGTGGGGGGTTACTTC
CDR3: CASSAGVGGYF

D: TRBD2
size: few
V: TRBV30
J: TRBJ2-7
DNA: TGTGCCTGGAGCCCCGGAAGGACTAGCGGCAGCTCCTACGAGCAGTACTTC
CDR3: CAWSPGRTSGSSYEQYF

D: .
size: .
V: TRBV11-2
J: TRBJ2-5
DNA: TGTGCCAGCAGCTTCGGACCGACCCAAGAGACCCAGTACTTC
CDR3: CASSFGPTQETQYF

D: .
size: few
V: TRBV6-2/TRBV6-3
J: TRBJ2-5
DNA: TGTGCCAGCACTAGAGGACCGAAAGAGACCCAGTACTTC
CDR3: CASTRGPKETQYF

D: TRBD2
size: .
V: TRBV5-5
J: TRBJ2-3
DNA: TGTGCCAGCAGCCGATCAGCGGGAGGTGCAGATACGCAGTATTTT
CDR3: CASSRSAGGADTQYF

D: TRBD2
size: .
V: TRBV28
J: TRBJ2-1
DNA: TGTGCCAGCAGAAGCCGAGCGGGGTGGAGTGAGCAGTTCTTC
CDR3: CASRSRAGWSEQFF

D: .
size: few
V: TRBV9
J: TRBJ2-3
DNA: TGTGCCAGCAGCGTAGGGCTAGCGATCCTCCACTCCACAGATACGCAGTATTTT
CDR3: CASSVGLAILHSTDTQYF

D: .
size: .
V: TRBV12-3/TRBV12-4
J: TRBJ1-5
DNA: TGTGCCAGCAGTATAACAGTTGGGCGTCGAGCCCAGCATTTT
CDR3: CASSITVGRRAQHF

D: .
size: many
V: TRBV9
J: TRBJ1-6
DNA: TGTGCCAGCAGCGATTATAATTCACCCCTCCACTTT
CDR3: CASSDYNSPLHF

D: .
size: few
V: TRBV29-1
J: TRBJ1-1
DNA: TGCAGCGGACAAGAGGGCATGAACACTGAAGCTTTCTTT
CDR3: CSGQEGMNTEAFF

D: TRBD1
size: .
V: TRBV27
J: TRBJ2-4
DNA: TGTGCCAGCAGTTCGCTAGGGGGCGAACCCTCCAAAAACATTCAGTACTTC
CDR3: CASSSLGGEPSKNIQYF

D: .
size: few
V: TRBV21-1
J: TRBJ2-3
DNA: TGTGCCACCCAGATAGACAACTATAGCACAGATACGCAGTATTTT
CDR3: CATQIDNYSTDTQYF

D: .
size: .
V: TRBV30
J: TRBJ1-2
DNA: TGTGCCTCCCAAAATTCAGCTCTCGACGGCTACACCTTC
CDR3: CASQNSALDGYTF

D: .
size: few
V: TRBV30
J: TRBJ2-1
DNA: TGTGCCTGGACCCGAGTACTTAACTACAATGAGCAGTTCTTC
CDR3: CAWTRVLNYNEQFF

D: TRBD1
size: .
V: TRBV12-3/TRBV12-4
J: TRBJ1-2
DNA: TGTGCCAGCAGAGGACAGGCCTATGGCTACACCTTC
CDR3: CASRGQAYGYTF

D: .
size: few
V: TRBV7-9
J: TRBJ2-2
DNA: TGTGCCAGCAGCCTCCTCGTCACCGGGGAGCTGTTTTTT
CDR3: CASSLLVTGELFF

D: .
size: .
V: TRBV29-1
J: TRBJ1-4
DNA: TGCAGCGTTATGGACAGCTGGACTGAAAAACTGTTTTTT
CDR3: CSVMDSWTEKLFF

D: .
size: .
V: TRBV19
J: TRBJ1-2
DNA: TGTGCCAGTAGTATAGGCTTAAACTATGGCTACACCTTC
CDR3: CASSIGLNYGYTF

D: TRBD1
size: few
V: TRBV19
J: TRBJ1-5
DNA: TGTGCCAGTAGTCCTCAGGGGGCCAATCAGCCCCAGCATTTT
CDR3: CASSPQGANQPQHF

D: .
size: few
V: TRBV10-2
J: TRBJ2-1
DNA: TGCGCCAGCACGGACTGGAATGAGCAGTTCTTC
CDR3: CASTDWNEQFF

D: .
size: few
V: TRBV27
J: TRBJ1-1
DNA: TGTGCCAGCAGCCCCATCTGGGGCACTGAAGCTTTCTTT
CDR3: CASSPIWGTEAFF

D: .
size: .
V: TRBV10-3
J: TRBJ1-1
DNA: TGTGCCACCTCTTTGACCGAGAACACTGAAGCTTTCTTT
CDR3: CATSLTENTEAFF

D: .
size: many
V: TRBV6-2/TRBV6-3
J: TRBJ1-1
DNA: TGTGCCAGCAGCAACACAGATAGAGTAACTGAAGCTTTCTTT
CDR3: CASSNTDRVTEAFF

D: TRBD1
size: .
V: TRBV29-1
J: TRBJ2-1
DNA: TGCAGCGTTGAGACAGGGAGCTCCTACAATGAGCAGTTCTTC
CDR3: CSVETGSSYNEQFF

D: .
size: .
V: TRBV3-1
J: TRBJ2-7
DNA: TGTGCCAGCAGCCAAGAGAGAGTGGCAGGGGCGATTGAAGAGCAGTACTTC
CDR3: CASSQERVAGAIEEQYF

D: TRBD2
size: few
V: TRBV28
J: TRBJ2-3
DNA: TGTGCCAGCAGCACCTTTAGCGGGCAGAGCACAGATACGCAGTATTTT
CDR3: CASSTFSGQSTDTQYF

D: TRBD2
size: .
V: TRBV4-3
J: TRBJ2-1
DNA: TGCGCCAGCAGCCAAGGGGCTAGCGGGGCCCTCGAAGGGCAGTTCTTC
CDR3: CASSQGASGALEGQFF

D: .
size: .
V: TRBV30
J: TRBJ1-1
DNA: TGTGCCTGGATGGAGAGGGGCATTGTAGCTTTCTTT
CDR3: CAWMERGIVAFF

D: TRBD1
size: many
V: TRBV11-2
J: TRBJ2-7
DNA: TGTGCCAGCAGCCGGGACAGGGCCCGCTCCTACGAGCAGTACTTC
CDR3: CASSRDRARSYEQYF

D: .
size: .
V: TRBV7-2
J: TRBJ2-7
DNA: TGTGCCAGCAGCCCTAGGGTAGGGGAGCAGTACTTC
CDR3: CASSPRVGEQYF

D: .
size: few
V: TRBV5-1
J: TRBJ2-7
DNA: TGCGCCAGCAGCTCCGTCGTCCTACTACTACGCGAGCAGTACTTC
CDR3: CASSSVVLLLREQYF

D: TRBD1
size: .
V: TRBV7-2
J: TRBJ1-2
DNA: TGTGCCAGCAGCTTCTCACAGGGGCCCTATGGCTACACCTTC
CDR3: CASSFSQGPYGYTF

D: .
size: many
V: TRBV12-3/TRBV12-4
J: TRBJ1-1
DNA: TGTGCCACCAAAGGGGGGCCGAACACTGAAGCTTTCTTT
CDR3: CATKGGPNTEAFF